This T cell receptor beta chain was profiled in a study of blood T cell repertoires in COVID-19. Whole-study context: The analysed material was cDNA or gDNA that came from T cells, B-cell-depleted T cells, or PBMCs.

Produced via immunoSEQ multiplex PCR; TCRdb's table is partial and in-frame only. The table records approximately 480,000 clones, 89% of them present only once. Seattle patients were enrolled during active infection and followed longitudinally. The V end lost 8 bases, the J end lost 8 bases, and 12 bases lay between the germline ends. From germline, CDR1 is MNHEY and CDR2 SVGAGI. The CDR3 totals 11 residues. The TCR comes from a man younger than 30 with COVID-19, enrolled during active disease. The chain links TRBV6-5 to TRBJ1-2; D is perhaps TRBD1 (6 bases). The sample consisted of peripheral blood. The CDR3 spells CASDRWSGYTF. CDR3 in DNA: TGTGCCAGCGACAGGTGGAGCGGCTACACCTTC.